The clone carrying this TCR beta chain came up a few times. Germline lookup yields CDR1 MNHEY and CDR2 SVGAGI. Trimming shortened V by 0 bases and J by 2 bases, and 8 bases separated the two germline ends. The CDR3 totals 15 residues. This record comes from a study of T-cell memory formation after mild COVID-19. The wider study: TCR clusters were mostly confined to one donor each.

TCRdb re-called the 5' RACE reads with MiXCR, one entry per CDR3 protein. Found here are hundreds of thousands of distinct CDR3 sequences, approximately 13% of them singletons; the top ten hold about 20%. The receptor's source is a man between 18 and 29 years old who had mild COVID-19 (a few samples of this study predate the infection). Cell type and time point are not known. This chain connects TRBV6-5 to TRBJ2-1; D gene unclear. Sequencing was carried out using PBMCs or a T cell subset sorted from them (not recorded which). The CDR3 bases are TGTGCCAGCAGTTACTCGGTCGGACCCTACAATGAGCAGTTCTTC. Translated: CASSYSVGPYNEQFF.